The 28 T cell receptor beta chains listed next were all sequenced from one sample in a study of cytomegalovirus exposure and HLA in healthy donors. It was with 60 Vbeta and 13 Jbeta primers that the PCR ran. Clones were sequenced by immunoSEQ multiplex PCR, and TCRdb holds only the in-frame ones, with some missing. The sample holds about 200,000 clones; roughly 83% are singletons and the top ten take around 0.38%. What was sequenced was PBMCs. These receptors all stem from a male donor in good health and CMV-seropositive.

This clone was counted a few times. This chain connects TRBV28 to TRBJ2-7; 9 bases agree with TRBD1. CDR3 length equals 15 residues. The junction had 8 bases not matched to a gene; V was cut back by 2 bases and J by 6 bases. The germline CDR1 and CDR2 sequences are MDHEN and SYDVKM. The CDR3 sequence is CASSLGGTGYVEQYF. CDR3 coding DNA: TGTGCCAGCAGTTTAGGTGGGACAGGGTACGTCGAGCAGTACTTC. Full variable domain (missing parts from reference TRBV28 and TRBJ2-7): DVKVTQSSRYLVKRTGEKVFLECVQDMDHENMFWYRQDPGLGLRLIYFSYDVKMKEKGDIPEGYSVSREKKERFSLILESASTNQTSMYLCASSLGGTGYVEQYFGPGTRLTVT.

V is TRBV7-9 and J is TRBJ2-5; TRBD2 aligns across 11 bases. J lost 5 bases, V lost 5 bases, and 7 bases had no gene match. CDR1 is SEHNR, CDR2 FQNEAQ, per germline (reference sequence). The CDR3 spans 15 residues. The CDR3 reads CASSRPLAGGETQYF. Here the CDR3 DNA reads TGTGCCAGCAGCAGGCCTCTAGCGGGAGGCGAGACCCAGTACTTC.

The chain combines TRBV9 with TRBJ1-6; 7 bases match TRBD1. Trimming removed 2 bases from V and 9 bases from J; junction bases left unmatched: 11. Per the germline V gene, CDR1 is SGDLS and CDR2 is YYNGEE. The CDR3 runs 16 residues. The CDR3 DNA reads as TGTGCCAGCAGCGTGAACGGGGCAGGGGGTGGTTCACCCCTCCACTTT. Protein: CASSVNGAGGGSPLHF.

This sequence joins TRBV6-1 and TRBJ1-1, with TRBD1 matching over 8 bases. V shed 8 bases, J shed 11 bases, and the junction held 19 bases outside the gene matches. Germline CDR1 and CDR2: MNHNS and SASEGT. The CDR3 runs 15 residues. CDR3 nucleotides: TGTGCCAGCGGGATCTTGGACAGGGAGGCGCAGGGCGCTTTCTTT. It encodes CASGILDREAQGAFF.

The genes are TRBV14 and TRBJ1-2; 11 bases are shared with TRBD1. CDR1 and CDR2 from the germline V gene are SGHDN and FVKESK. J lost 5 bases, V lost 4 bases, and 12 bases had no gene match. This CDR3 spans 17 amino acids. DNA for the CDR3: TGTGCCAGCAGCCCCTGGCCGGACAGGGGGCTTCAATATGGCTACACCTTC. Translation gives CASSPWPDRGLQYGYTF.

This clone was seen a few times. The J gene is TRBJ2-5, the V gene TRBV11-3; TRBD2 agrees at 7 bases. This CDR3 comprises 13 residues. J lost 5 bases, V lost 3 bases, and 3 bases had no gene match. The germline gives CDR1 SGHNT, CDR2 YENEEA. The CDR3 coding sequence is TGTGCCAGCAGCTTCAACGGGGGGGAGACCCAGTACTTC. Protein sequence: CASSFNGGETQYF. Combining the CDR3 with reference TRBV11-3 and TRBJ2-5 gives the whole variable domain EAGVVQSPRYKIIEKKQPVAFWCNPISGHNTLYWYLQNLGQGPELLIRYENEEAVDDSQLPKDRFSAERLKGVDSTLKIQPAELGDSAVYLCASSFNGGETQYFGPGTRLLVL.

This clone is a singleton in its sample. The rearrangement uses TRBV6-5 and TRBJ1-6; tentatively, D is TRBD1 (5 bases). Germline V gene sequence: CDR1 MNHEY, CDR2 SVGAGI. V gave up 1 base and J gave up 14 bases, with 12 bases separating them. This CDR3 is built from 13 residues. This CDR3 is CASSYFLQGTLHF. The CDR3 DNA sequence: TGTGCCAGCAGTTACTTCTTGCAGGGTACCCTCCACTTT.

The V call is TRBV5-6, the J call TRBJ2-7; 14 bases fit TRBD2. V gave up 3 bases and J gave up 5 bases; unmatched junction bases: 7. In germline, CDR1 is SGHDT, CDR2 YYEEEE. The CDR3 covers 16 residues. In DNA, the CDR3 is TGTGCCAGCAGCTCGGGACTAGCGGGAGTATCGAACGAGCAGTACTTC. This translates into CASSSGLAGVSNEQYF.

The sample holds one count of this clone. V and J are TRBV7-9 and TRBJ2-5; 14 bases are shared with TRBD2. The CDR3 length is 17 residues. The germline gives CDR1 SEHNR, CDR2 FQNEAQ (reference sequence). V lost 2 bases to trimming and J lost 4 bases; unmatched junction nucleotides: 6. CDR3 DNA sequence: TGTGCCAGCAGCTTACCGGGACTAGCGGGAGCCCCAGAGACCCAGTACTTC. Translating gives CASSLPGLAGAPETQYF.

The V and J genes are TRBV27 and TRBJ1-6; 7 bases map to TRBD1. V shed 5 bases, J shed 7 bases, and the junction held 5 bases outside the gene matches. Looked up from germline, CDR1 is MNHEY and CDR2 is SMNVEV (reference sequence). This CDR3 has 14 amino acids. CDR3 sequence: CASSGDRRNSPLHF. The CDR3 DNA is TGTGCCAGCAGTGGGGACAGACGGAATTCACCCCTCCACTTT.

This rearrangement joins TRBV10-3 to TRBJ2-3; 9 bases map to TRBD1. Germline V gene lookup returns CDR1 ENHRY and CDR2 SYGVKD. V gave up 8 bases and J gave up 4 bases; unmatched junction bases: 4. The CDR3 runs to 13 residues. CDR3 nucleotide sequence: TGTGCCATCCTACAGGGGGCGGCAGATACGCAGTATTTT. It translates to CAILQGAADTQYF.

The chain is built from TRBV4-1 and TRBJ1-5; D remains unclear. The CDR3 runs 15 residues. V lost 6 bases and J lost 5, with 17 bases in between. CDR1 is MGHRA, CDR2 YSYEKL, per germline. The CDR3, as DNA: TGCGCCAGCAGACTAATTGAGGGCAGCTATCAGCCCCAGCATTTT. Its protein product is CASRLIEGSYQPQHF.

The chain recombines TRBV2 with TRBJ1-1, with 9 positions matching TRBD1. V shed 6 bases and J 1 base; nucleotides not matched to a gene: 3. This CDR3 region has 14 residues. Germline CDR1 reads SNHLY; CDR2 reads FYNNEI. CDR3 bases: TGTGCCAGCAGATGGACAGGGGCGAACACTGAAGCTTTCTTT. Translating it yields CASRWTGANTEAFF.

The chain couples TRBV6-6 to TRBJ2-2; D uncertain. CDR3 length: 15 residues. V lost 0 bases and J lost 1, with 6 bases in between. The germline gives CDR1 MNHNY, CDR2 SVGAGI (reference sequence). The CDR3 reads CASSYSALNTGELFF. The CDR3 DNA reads TGTGCCAGCAGTTACTCCGCACTGAACACCGGGGAGCTGTTTTTT.

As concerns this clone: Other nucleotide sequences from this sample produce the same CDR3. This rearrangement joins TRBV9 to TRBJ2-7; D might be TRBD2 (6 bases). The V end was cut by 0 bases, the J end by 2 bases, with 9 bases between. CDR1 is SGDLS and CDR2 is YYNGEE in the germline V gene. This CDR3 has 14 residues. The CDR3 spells CASSVGTGAYEQYF. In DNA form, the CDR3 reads TGTGCCAGCAGCGTAGGGACGGGGGCCTACGAGCAGTACTTC.

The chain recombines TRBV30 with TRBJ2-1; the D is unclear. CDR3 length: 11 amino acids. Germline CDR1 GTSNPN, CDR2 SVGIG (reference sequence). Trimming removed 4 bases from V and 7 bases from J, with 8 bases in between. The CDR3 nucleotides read TGTGCCTGGATAATATCGAATGAGCAGTTCTTC. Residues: CAWIISNEQFF.

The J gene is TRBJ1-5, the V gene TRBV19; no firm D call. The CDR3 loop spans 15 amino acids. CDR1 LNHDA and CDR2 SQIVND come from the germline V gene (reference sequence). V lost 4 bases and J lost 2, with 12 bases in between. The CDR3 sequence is CASSRRHVGNQPQHF. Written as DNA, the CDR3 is TGTGCCAGTAGTAGACGACATGTAGGCAATCAGCCCCAGCATTTT.

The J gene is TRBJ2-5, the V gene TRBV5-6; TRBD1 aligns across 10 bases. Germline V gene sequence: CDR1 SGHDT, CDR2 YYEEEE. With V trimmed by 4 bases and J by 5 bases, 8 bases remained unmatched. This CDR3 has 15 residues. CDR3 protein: CASSPTWTGGETQYF. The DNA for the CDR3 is TGTGCCAGCAGCCCGACTTGGACAGGGGGGGAGACCCAGTACTTC.

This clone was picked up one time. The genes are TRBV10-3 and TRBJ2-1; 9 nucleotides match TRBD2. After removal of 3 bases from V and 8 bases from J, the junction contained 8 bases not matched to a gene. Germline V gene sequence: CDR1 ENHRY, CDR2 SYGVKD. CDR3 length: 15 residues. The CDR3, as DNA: TGTGCCATCAGTGACAGCGGGGGGCCTATGTATGAGCAGTTCTTC. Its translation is CAISDSGGPMYEQFF.

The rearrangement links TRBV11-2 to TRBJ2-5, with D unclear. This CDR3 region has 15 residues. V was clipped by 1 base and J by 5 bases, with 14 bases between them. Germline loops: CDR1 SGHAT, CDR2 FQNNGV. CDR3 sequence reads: CASSLGGYSMETQYF. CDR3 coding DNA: TGTGCCAGCAGCTTAGGAGGTTATTCTATGGAGACCCAGTACTTC.

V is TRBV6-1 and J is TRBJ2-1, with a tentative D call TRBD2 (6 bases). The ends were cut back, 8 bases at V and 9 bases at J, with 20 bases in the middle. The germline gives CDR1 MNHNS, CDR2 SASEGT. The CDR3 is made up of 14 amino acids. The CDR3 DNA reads TGTGCCAGCTCCCAGGGCGGGATTGGGGGTGAGCAGTTCTTC. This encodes CASSQGGIGGEQFF.

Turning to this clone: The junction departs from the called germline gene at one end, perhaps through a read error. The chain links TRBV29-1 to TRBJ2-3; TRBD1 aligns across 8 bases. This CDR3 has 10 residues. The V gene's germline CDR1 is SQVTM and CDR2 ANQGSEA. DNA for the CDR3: TGTACCACAGGGGGGGATACGCAGTATTTT. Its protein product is CTTGGDTQYF.

CDR3 sequence (DNA): TGTGCCAGCAGTCCGGACTTCACCGATACGCAGTATTTT. This gives the protein CASSPDFTDTQYF. The chain uses TRBV6-5 and TRBJ2-3; tentatively, D is TRBD2 (5 bases). The CDR3 loop spans 13 amino acids. V gave up 5 bases and J gave up 6 bases, with 12 bases separating them. CDR1 and CDR2 from the germline V gene are MNHEY and SVGAGI.

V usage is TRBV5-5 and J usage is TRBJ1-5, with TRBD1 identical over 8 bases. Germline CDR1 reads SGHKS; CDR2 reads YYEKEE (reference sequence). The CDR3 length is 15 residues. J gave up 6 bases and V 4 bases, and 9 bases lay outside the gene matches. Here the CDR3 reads CASSPQGAIGQPQHF. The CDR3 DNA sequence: TGTGCCAGCAGCCCCCAGGGGGCGATCGGTCAGCCCCAGCATTTT.

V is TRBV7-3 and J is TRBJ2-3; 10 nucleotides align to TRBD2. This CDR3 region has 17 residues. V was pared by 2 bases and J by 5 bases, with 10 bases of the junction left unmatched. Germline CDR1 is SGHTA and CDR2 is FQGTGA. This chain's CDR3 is CASSLLSSGGARDTQYF. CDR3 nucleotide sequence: TGTGCCAGCAGCTTACTGTCCAGCGGGGGGGCCCGAGATACGCAGTATTTT. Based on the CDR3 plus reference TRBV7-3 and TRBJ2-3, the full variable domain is GAGVSQTPSNKVTEKGKYVELRCDPISGHTALYWYRQSLGQGPEFLIYFQGTGAADDSGLPNDRFFAVRPEGSVSTLKIQRTERGDSAVYLCASSLLSSGGARDTQYFGPGTRLTVL.

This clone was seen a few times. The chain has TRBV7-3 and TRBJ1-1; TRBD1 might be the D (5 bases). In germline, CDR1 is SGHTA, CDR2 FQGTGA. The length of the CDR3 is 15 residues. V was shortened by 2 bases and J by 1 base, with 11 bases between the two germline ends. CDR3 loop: CASSLGEGWNTEAFF. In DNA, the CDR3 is TGTGCCAGCAGCTTAGGGGAGGGGTGGAACACTGAAGCTTTCTTT.

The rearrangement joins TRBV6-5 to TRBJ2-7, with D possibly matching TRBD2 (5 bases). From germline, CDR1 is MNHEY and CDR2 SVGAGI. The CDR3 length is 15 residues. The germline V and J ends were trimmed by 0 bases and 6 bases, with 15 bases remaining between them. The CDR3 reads CASSYSTSDYAEQYF. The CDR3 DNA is TGTGCCAGCAGTTACTCGACGAGCGACTATGCCGAGCAGTACTTC.

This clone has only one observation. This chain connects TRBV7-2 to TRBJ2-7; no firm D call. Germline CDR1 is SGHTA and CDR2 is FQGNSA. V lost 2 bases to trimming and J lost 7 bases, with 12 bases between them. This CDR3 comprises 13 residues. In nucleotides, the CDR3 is TGTGCCAGCAGCTTATCGTACAGAAGGGAGCAGTACTTC. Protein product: CASSLSYRREQYF.